This TCR beta chain was profiled in a study of CXCR3-negative and CXCR3-positive naive CD8 T cells. General study results and limits: For the naive subsets, surface CD5 was similar, and TCR strength was inferred from TRB CDR3 properties. CXCR3-positive naive cells had TRB CDR3s that were more hydrophobic than CXCR3-negative naive cells had.

This CDR3 comprises 15 residues. CDR1 is SGHAT and CDR2 is FQNNGV in the germline V gene. With 290,000 or so cells each, the CD8+ T cell subsets were individually sorted in triplicate. The method, 5' RACE with UMI labels, was used to prepare the TRB cDNA libraries. TCRdb re-called the 5' RACE reads; one entry per CDR3 protein, DNA not given. The sample features 6,500 to 7,000 distinct CDR3 sequences, with about 1.5% in its top ten. In terms of frequency, this clonotype is medium-sized. Its matching antigen is unknown. The genes are TRBV11-2 and TRBJ2-5; TCRdb outputs TRBD1, but without DNA this stays unchecked. Sequencing was carried out using naive CXCR3+ CD8+ T cells from blood. The sample's subset: CD45RO-CCR7+CD27+CD95- naive CD8+ T cells expressing CXCR3 (TNR3+). The sequence was obtained from a human donor in good health. Some clones in this sample may be carry-over from other donors' samples. Here the CDR3 reads CASSNRDRERETQYF.